A single TCR beta chain is shown here with its context. The authors' processing: Amplified reference gene primers provided the basis for estimating nucleated cell counts. Some clones are missing from TCRdb's copy, which holds only in-frame ones; the method was immunoSEQ multiplex PCR. V and J calls and clone size are copied from that table; D and trimming were computed from the DNA. The table includes 60,000 to 75,000 clones, roughly 88% detected once. The CDR3 is 15 amino acids. Trimming removed 1 base from V and 0 bases from J, with 8 bases in between. Germline V gene lookup returns CDR1 SGHRS and CDR2 YFSETQ. The data derive from a study of blood T cell repertoires in COVID-19.

V is TRBV5-1 and J is TRBJ2-1; D possibly corresponds to TRBD2 (6 bases). The sequence was collected from a human donor in a cohort sampled during active COVID-19. Material for sequencing was peripheral blood. Here the CDR3 DNA reads TGCGCCAGCAGCTTGATGACTAGCTCCTACAATGAGCAGTTCTTC. Encoded protein: CASSLMTSSYNEQFF.